These 16 T cell receptor beta chains came from one sample sequenced in a study of shared clonotypes between healthy human individuals. Some clones are missing from TCRdb's copy, which holds only in-frame ones; the method was immunoSEQ multiplex PCR. The sample has more than 2,000,000 clones; approximately 95% are singletons. Sequencing input: naive CD4+ T cells from PBMCs. Subset indicated: CD45RA+ positively selected. The receptors here all came from a man aged 18-30 years in good health. Some clones in this sample may be carry-over from other donors' samples.

J is TRBJ1-1 and V is TRBV7-7; D unclear. Trimming removed 5 bases from V and 4 bases from J, with 11 bases in between. CDR1 is SSHAT and CDR2 is FNYEAQ in the germline V gene (reference sequence). The CDR3 length is 13 residues. The CDR3 reads CASSPSGSTEAFF. As DNA, the CDR3 is TGTGCCAGCAGCCCCTCGGGGTCCACTGAAGCTTTCTTT.

This rearrangement joins TRBV6-4 to TRBJ1-1; D might be TRBD1 (5 bases). Trimming took 5 bases from V and 3 from J, leaving 10 bases between them. The CDR3 is 13 amino acids. CDR1 MRHNA and CDR2 SNTAGT come from the germline V gene. In DNA, the CDR3 is TGTGCCAGCAGTTCCCAGGGCGACACTGAAGCTTTCTTT. Its protein is CASSSQGDTEAFF.

V usage is TRBV7-9 and J usage is TRBJ1-1; 7 positions agree with TRBD1. Germline CDR1 is SEHNR and CDR2 is FQNEAQ (reference sequence). J lost 0 bases, V lost 6 bases, and 1 base had no gene match. This CDR3 has 13 residues. CDR3 region: CASRGQLNTEAFF. CDR3 nucleotide sequence: TGTGCCAGCAGGGGACAGCTGAACACTGAAGCTTTCTTT. The complete variable domain, with remaining parts taken from reference TRBV7-9 and TRBJ1-1, reads DTGVSQNPRHKITKRGQNVTFRCDPISEHNRLYWYRQTLGQGPEFLTYFQNEAQLEKSRLLSDRFSAERPKGSFSTLEIQRTEQGDSAMYLCASRGQLNTEAFFGQGTRLTVV.

This rearrangement joins TRBV28 to TRBJ2-2; D perhaps matches TRBD2 (5 bases). Germline CDR1 is MDHEN and CDR2 is SYDVKM. Trimming took 7 bases from V and 1 from J, leaving 16 bases between them. The CDR3 spans 16 residues. The CDR3 nucleotides read TGTGCCAGCACCCCTACCGGAGGTCAGAACACCGGGGAGCTGTTTTTT. Its translation is CASTPTGGQNTGELFF. The full variable domain, its missing parts supplied by reference TRBV28 and TRBJ2-2, is DVKVTQSSRYLVKRTGEKVFLECVQDMDHENMFWYRQDPGLGLRLIYFSYDVKMKEKGDIPEGYSVSREKKERFSLILESASTNQTSMYLCASTPTGGQNTGELFFGEGSRLTVL.

The chain couples TRBV5-1 to TRBJ2-5; 12 nucleotides line up with TRBD1. V lost 4 bases to trimming and J lost 4 bases; unmatched junction nucleotides: 11. The CDR3 runs 17 residues. From germline, CDR1 is SGHRS and CDR2 YFSETQ. CDR3 region: CASSPPGQGAAGETQYF. The CDR3 region has the DNA TGCGCCAGCAGCCCCCCGGGACAGGGGGCCGCTGGAGAGACCCAGTACTTC.

V gene TRBV4-1 combines with J gene TRBJ1-4; 10 bases are shared with TRBD1. Per the germline V gene, CDR1 is MGHRA and CDR2 is YSYEKL. The V segment lost 5 bases and the J segment 4 bases; nucleotides outside the gene matches: 4. This CDR3 comprises 15 residues. The CDR3 nucleotides are TGCGCCAGCAGCATAAGGACAGGGGGTAATGAAAAACTGTTTTTT. Translation gives CASSIRTGGNEKLFF.

V is TRBV6-1 and J is TRBJ1-5; 7 bases map to TRBD1. V shed 3 bases and J 3 bases; nucleotides not matched to a gene: 14. This CDR3 contains 18 residues. The germline V gene has CDR1 MNHNS and CDR2 SASEGT. CDR3 bases: TGTGCCAGCAGTGAGTGGGGAAAGAAGGGGACAGTCAATCAGCCCCAGCATTTT. Translating gives CASSEWGKKGTVNQPQHF.

The chain joins TRBV19 to TRBJ1-4, with TRBD1 identical over 9 bases. This CDR3 is built from 16 residues. CDR1 is LNHDA, CDR2 SQIVND, per germline (reference sequence). Trimming cost V 5 bases and J 10 bases; bases outside gene matches: 14. In DNA form, the CDR3 reads TGTGCCAGTAGTCAATTACTAACAGGGGGCTCGGGAAAACTGTTTTTT. Its protein product is CASSQLLTGGSGKLFF.

The rearrangement links TRBV6-1 to TRBJ2-7, with TRBD1 as a possible D gene (6 bases). V was cut by 10 bases and J by 4 bases, with 20 bases left in between. Germline assignment: CDR1 MNHNS and CDR2 SASEGT. This CDR3 comprises 14 residues. The CDR3 loop reads CATFPLDRTYEQYF. The DNA for the CDR3 is TGTGCCACCTTCCCTCTTGACAGGACTTACGAGCAGTACTTC.

The gene calls are TRBV5-1 and TRBJ2-1; 8 nucleotides line up with TRBD2. This CDR3 is 15 amino acids long. The germline V gene encodes CDR1 SGHRS and CDR2 YFSETQ. Trimming took 4 bases from V and 2 from J; bases not matched to a gene: 5. CDR3 loop: CASSVTSVTYNEQFF. CDR3 nucleotides: TGCGCCAGCAGCGTGACTAGCGTCACCTACAATGAGCAGTTCTTC.

The chain carries TRBV5-6 and TRBJ2-1; TRBD1 agrees at 8 bases. After removal of 2 bases from V and 1 base from J, the junction contained 2 bases not matched to a gene. Germline V lookup: CDR1 SGHDT, CDR2 YYEEEE. This CDR3 has 15 amino acids. The CDR3 DNA reads as TGTGCCAGCAGCTTCAGGGGGCTTTCCTACAATGAGCAGTTCTTC. Translating gives CASSFRGLSYNEQFF. Full variable domain (missing parts from reference TRBV5-6 and TRBJ2-1): DAGVTQSPTHLIKTRGQQVTLRCSPKSGHDTVSWYQQALGQGPQFIFQYYEEEERQRGNFPDRFSGHQFPNYSSELNVNALLLGDSALYLCASSFRGLSYNEQFFGPGTRLTVL.

The chain employs TRBV30 and TRBJ1-5; unclear D gene. Trimming stripped 2 bases from V and 4 bases from J, with 9 bases between. Germline V CDR1 and CDR2: GTSNPN, SVGIG (reference sequence). This CDR3 has 13 residues. CDR3 in amino acids: CAWSSGPNQPQHF. The CDR3 DNA follows: TGTGCCTGGAGTTCGGGTCCGAATCAGCCCCAGCATTTT.

This clone was seen just once. Here the CDR3 DNA reads TGTGCCAGCAGCTTGGAAGGTGGACTAGCGGGAGTTACCGGGGAGCTGTTTTTT. It codes for CASSLEGGLAGVTGELFF. The chain employs TRBV5-4 and TRBJ2-2; 13 nucleotides agree with TRBD2. This CDR3 comprises 18 residues. Germline trimming cut 0 bases from V and 5 bases from J; bases unmatched to any gene: 7. Germline V gene data show CDR1 as SGHNT and CDR2 as YYREEE (reference sequence).

The chain combines TRBV6-5 with TRBJ1-1; D uncertain. CDR3 length: 15 residues. Trimming took 5 bases from V and 1 from J, leaving 14 bases between them. Germline lookup yields CDR1 MNHEY and CDR2 SVGAGI. DNA for the CDR3: TGTGCCAGCAGTCGACCGCCCGGTGCGAACACTGAAGCTTTCTTT. Protein sequence: CASSRPPGANTEAFF.

The chain recombines TRBV28 with TRBJ1-1, with D uncertain. There are 15 residues in the CDR3. Germline V gene sequence: CDR1 MDHEN, CDR2 SYDVKM. V was cut by 1 base and J by 7 bases, with 16 bases left in between. CDR3 protein: CASSLYVSRTVEAFF. The CDR3 nucleotides read TGTGCCAGCAGTTTATACGTTTCGCGAACGGTTGAAGCTTTCTTT.

The chain combines TRBV7-9 with TRBJ2-1; weak D call: TRBD2 (6 bases). CDR1 SEHNR and CDR2 FQNEAQ come from the germline V gene (reference sequence). This CDR3 is 15 amino acids long. The V end lost 5 bases, the J end lost 6 bases, and 17 bases lay between the germline ends. CDR3: CASSQSGTGGNEQFF. DNA for the CDR3: TGTGCCAGCAGCCAATCCGGGACTGGCGGCAATGAGCAGTTCTTC.